Listed below are T cell receptor beta chains from one sample, sequenced in a study of shared clonotypes between healthy human individuals. The repertoire was sequenced with immunoSEQ multiplex PCR; TCRdb's copy has only in-frame clones and lacks some. Among roughly 1.5 million clones, roughly 98% were seen once, and the ten largest hold about 0.45%. Source material: naive CD4+ T cells sorted from blood. These receptors were collected from a man younger than 45 in good health. Each CDR3 is given with its conserved first and last residue. The D gene is left open where the match is weak. The listing skips clone size in some rows; elsewhere it reads once, few, many or a size class.

d_call	v_call	clone_size	j_call	cdr3_nt	cdr3_aa
NA	TRBV7-2	NA	TRBJ1-1	TGTGCCAGCAGCCCACCCGGGGTCACTGAAGCTTTCTTT	CASSPPGVTEAFF
TRBD2	TRBV9	NA	TRBJ2-1	TGTGCCAGCAGCCCACGACTAGCGGGGTACAATGAGCAGTTCTTC	CASSPRLAGYNEQFF
TRBD2	TRBV5-4	NA	TRBJ2-3	TGTGCCAGCAGCTTGGCAGTTCGGCTAGCGGGCACAGATACGCAGTATTTT	CASSLAVRLAGTDTQYF
TRBD2	TRBV28	NA	TRBJ2-7	TGTGCCAGCAGTCCCATTTCTGGCGGGAGTATGTACGAGCAGTACTTC	CASSPISGGSMYEQYF
NA	TRBV4-3	NA	TRBJ2-6	TGCGCCAGCAGCCAAGTTTCAAGCGGGTCCTCTGGGGCCAACGTCCTGACTTTC	CASSQVSSGSSGANVLTF
TRBD2	TRBV6-4	once	TRBJ2-3	TGTGCCAGCAGTGGGCTAGCGGGAGGCACAGATACGCAGTATTTT	CASSGLAGGTDTQYF
TRBD2	TRBV5-1	NA	TRBJ2-2	TGCGCCAGCAGCTCTGGACTAGCGTCGGCGAACACCGGGGAGCTGTTTTTT	CASSSGLASANTGELFF
TRBD2	TRBV6-6	NA	TRBJ2-7	TGTGCCAGCAGTCCACTAGCGGGAGGCTACGAGCAGTACTTC	CASSPLAGGYEQYF
TRBD2	TRBV6-6	NA	TRBJ2-5	TGTGCCAGCAGTTACTCGGGCTCGGGAGGGCCGGAGACCCAGTACTTC	CASSYSGSGGPETQYF
NA	TRBV14	NA	TRBJ2-6	TGTGCCAGCAGCCAAGTCCCGGCCAACGTCCTGACTTTC	CASSQVPANVLTF
TRBD2	TRBV15	NA	TRBJ2-1	TGTGCCACCAGCAGAGATCTCCTGGGCCTAGCGGGAGGTGAGCAGTTCTTC	CATSRDLLGLAGGEQFF
TRBD1	TRBV2	NA	TRBJ1-1	TGTGCCAGCTGTTTGGGACAGGGAGCGCCCGGGGGAGCTTTCTTT	CASCLGQGAPGGAFF
TRBD1	TRBV18	once	TRBJ2-7	TGTGCCAGCTCACCATTTAAGGGGGCGAACGAGCAGTACTTC	CASSPFKGANEQYF
TRBD2	TRBV19	NA	TRBJ2-2	TGTGCCAGTACTTTACTAGCGGGAGACACCGGGGAGCTGTTTTTT	CASTLLAGDTGELFF
TRBD1	TRBV6-1	NA	TRBJ1-2	TGTGCCAGCAGTGAATTGGGCGGGACAGGTCCTTATGGCTACACCTTC	CASSELGGTGPYGYTF
NA	TRBV19	NA	TRBJ1-3	TGTGCCAGTAGTCTCAGGGGATCTGGAAACACCATATATTTT	CASSLRGSGNTIYF
NA	TRBV29-1	once	TRBJ2-2	TGCAGCGTTAGGTGGAGGGAGGACGGGATCGGGGAGCTGTTTTTT	CSVRWREDGIGELFF
TRBD2	TRBV18	NA	TRBJ2-5	TGTGCCAGCTCACCACGAAAGACTAGCGGGGCGCAAGAGACCCAGTACTTC	CASSPRKTSGAQETQYF
NA	TRBV29-1	once	TRBJ2-3	TGCAGCGTTGCTGACAAGGCAAGCACAGATACGCAGTATTTT	CSVADKASTDTQYF
TRBD1	TRBV6-1	NA	TRBJ1-1	TGTGCCAGCAATTTAGGACAGGGCTTGGGCACTGAAGCTTTCTTT	CASNLGQGLGTEAFF
NA	TRBV10-3	NA	TRBJ2-7	TGTGCCATCAGTGGGAGCAGGGTAAGGGGCGAGCAGTACTTC	CAISGSRVRGEQYF
TRBD2	TRBV5-1	NA	TRBJ2-7	TGCGCCAGCAGCCGTAATAGCGGGACTCAGTACGAGCAGTACTTC	CASSRNSGTQYEQYF
TRBD2	TRBV5-4	NA	TRBJ2-7	TGTGCCAGCAGCAGGGGACTAGCGGGGTACTCCTACGAGCAGTACTTC	CASSRGLAGYSYEQYF
NA	TRBV5-1	once	TRBJ2-7	TGCGCCAGCAGCCCAGGAATGGTCGGAGGGGAGCAGTACTTC	CASSPGMVGGEQYF
NA	TRBV4-3	NA	TRBJ1-4	TGCGCCAGCAGCCAGGACATGGGGGAAAAACTGTTTTTT	CASSQDMGEKLFF
TRBD1	TRBV19	NA	TRBJ2-7	TGTGCCAGCACCGACAGGGTCGGCTCCTACGAGCAGTACTTC	CASTDRVGSYEQYF
NA	TRBV5-5	NA	TRBJ2-6	TGTGCCAGCAGCCCTCAGGGGGGTGCTGGGGCCAACGTCCTGACTTTC	CASSPQGGAGANVLTF
NA	TRBV18	NA	TRBJ1-5	TGTGCCAGCTCACCGGTCCGGACACAGCCCCAGCATTTT	CASSPVRTQPQHF
TRBD2	TRBV9	NA	TRBJ2-1	TGTGCCAGCAGCCGCGGGACTAGCGGGAGGGCCAGTGAGCAGTTCTTC	CASSRGTSGRASEQFF
NA	TRBV7-6	NA	TRBJ2-7	TGTGCCAGCAGCCCAGGGACCAGCTACGAGCAGTACTTC	CASSPGTSYEQYF
NA	TRBV10-3	once	TRBJ2-2	TGTGCCATCAGTTCTCGATCCGGGGAGCTGTTTTTT	CAISSRSGELFF
NA	TRBV20-1	NA	TRBJ1-2	TGCAGTGCTAGAGTCAACTATGGCTACACCTTC	CSARVNYGYTF
NA	TRBV7-3	once	TRBJ2-7	TGTGCCAGCAGCTTAGGTGGCCCGGCCCACGAGCAGTACTTC	CASSLGGPAHEQYF
NA	TRBV5-1	NA	TRBJ2-7	TGCGCCAGCAGCTTGGTCAATTACGAGCAGTACTTC	CASSLVNYEQYF
TRBD1	TRBV28	NA	TRBJ1-4	TGTGCCAGCAGTATCCCTAGGGGGCGACCTAATGAAAAACTGTTTTTT	CASSIPRGRPNEKLFF
TRBD2	TRBV10-2	NA	TRBJ2-7	TGCGCCAGCAGTCAGTTAGCGGGAAGCTCCTACGAGCAGTACTTC	CASSQLAGSSYEQYF
NA	TRBV20-1	NA	TRBJ2-7	TGCAGTGCTATACTAGTCCGCGAGCAGTACTTC	CSAILVREQYF
TRBD1	TRBV10-3	NA	TRBJ2-2	TGTGCCATCAGTGGGGACAGGGAGGCAAGGGAGCTGTTTTTT	CAISGDREARELFF
NA	TRBV7-3	NA	TRBJ2-1	TGTGCCAGCAGCTTATTGGACAGTCCGGACCCGGGCAATGAGCAGTTCTTC	CASSLLDSPDPGNEQFF
TRBD1	TRBV28	NA	TRBJ1-4	TGTGCCAGCAGTTCGGACCCTACAGGGGGCAGGGGAAAACTGTTTTTT	CASSSDPTGGRGKLFF
TRBD1	TRBV28	NA	TRBJ1-3	TGTGCCAGCAGCCTCGGGGGACAGGGGTCGGACACCATATATTTT	CASSLGGQGSDTIYF
TRBD2	TRBV4-3	once	TRBJ2-7	TGCGCCAGCAGCGAAAGAGGGACTAGAGTCGGCGAGCAGTACTTC	CASSERGTRVGEQYF
NA	TRBV28	NA	TRBJ2-2	TGTGCCAGCAGTACCTGGGGAGCGAACACCGGGGAGCTGTTTTTT	CASSTWGANTGELFF
NA	TRBV7-9	NA	TRBJ1-4	TGTGCCAGCAGCTTACGGGGGACTAATGAAAAACTGTTTTTT	CASSLRGTNEKLFF
NA	TRBV4-2	NA	TRBJ2-6	TGTGCCAGCAGCTACTTGGGCAGGGGAGATTCTGGGGCCAACGTCCTGACTTTC	CASSYLGRGDSGANVLTF
TRBD1	TRBV6-5	NA	TRBJ2-7	TGTGCCAGCAGTCGGACAGGCACTAAGACCTACGAGCAGTACTTC	CASSRTGTKTYEQYF
NA	TRBV10-3	NA	TRBJ2-5	TGTGCCACCGGACTGCCCCAAGAGACCCAGTACTTC	CATGLPQETQYF
NA	TRBV5-1	NA	TRBJ1-5	TGCGCCAGCAGCTTGGGCTTGAGGCAGGGTGAGGAGCCCCAGCATTTT	CASSLGLRQGEEPQHF
NA	TRBV18	NA	TRBJ2-1	TGTGCCAGCTCATACCGCCGGGACTCCTACAATGAGCAGTTCTTC	CASSYRRDSYNEQFF
NA	TRBV6-6	NA	TRBJ1-4	TGTGCCAGCAGACGCGGAGGAAGGGCAACTAATGAAAAACTGTTTTTT	CASRRGGRATNEKLFF
NA	TRBV29-1	NA	TRBJ1-1	TGCAGCGTTGTGGCCGGAGTTAGGGTGTCTGAAGCTTTCTTT	CSVVAGVRVSEAFF
NA	TRBV2	NA	TRBJ1-1	TGTGCCAGCAGTCCAAACACTGAAGCTTTCTTT	CASSPNTEAFF
TRBD2	TRBV28	NA	TRBJ2-1	TGTGCCAGCAGTTTATGGGGGACTAAGGAACAGAATGAGCAGTTCTTC	CASSLWGTKEQNEQFF
TRBD2	TRBV5-1	few	TRBJ2-7	TGCGCCAGCAGCTGGGGACTAGCGGACTCCTACGAGCAGTACTTC	CASSWGLADSYEQYF
NA	TRBV27	once	TRBJ1-5	TGTGCCAGCAGTTTATGGGGCAGGGTTAGGGGCAATCAGCCCCAGCATTTT	CASSLWGRVRGNQPQHF